Listed below are T cell receptor beta chains from one sample, sequenced in a study of graft-versus-host responses after intestinal transplantation. Assay: immunoSEQ multiplex PCR; the TCRdb copy retains only in-frame clones and omits some. The sample carries approximately 3,500 clones, 60% to 80% recorded once. The sequencing here drew on ileum tissue, taken around 5 and 7 days after intestinal transplantation. All receptors derive from a human patient who received an intestinal transplant, so some T cells may come from the graft donor. Each CDR3 is given with its conserved first and last residue. A D gene is named only where the DNA matches it firmly. The listing skips clone size in some rows; elsewhere it reads once, few, many or a size class.

.,TRBV6-1,.,TRBJ2-7,TGTGCCAGCAGTGTGATCCTCTACGAGCAGTACTTC,CASSVILYEQYF
.,TRBV9,TRBD1,TRBJ2-3,TGTGCCAGCAGCGCGGCAGGGGGCGCAGAGACAGATACGCAGTATTTT,CASSAAGGAETDTQYF
.,TRBV6-6,TRBD1,TRBJ1-1,TGTGCCAGCAGCTCTGGACAGGGGCCATTGAACACTGAAGCTTTCTTT,CASSSGQGPLNTEAFF
.,TRBV2,.,TRBJ2-1,TGTGCCAGCAGGGGAACCAGGGGATTCACCTACAATGAGCAGTTCTTC,CASRGTRGFTYNEQFF
.,TRBV18,.,TRBJ2-1,TGTGCCAGCTCAGACTACAATGAGCAGTTCTTC,CASSDYNEQFF
.,TRBV6-5,.,TRBJ1-5,TGTGCCAGCAGCCCTTCGGGGGATCAGCCCCAGCATTTT,CASSPSGDQPQHF
.,TRBV18,TRBD2,TRBJ2-3,TGTGCCAGCTCACCAGGGACTAGCGGGAGGTTGTCAGATACGCAGTATTTT,CASSPGTSGRLSDTQYF
.,TRBV6-1,TRBD2,TRBJ2-5,TGTGCCAGCAGTGAACCGGGTCCCGGGACTAGCGGGGGGGGAGAGACCCAGTACTTC,CASSEPGPGTSGGGETQYF
.,TRBV19,.,TRBJ1-5,TGTGCCAGTAGTATTTATGGACAGTTAACATCTCGGCCCCAGCATTTT,CASSIYGQLTSRPQHF
few,TRBV25-1,TRBD2,TRBJ2-3,TGTGCCAGCAGTGAATCTAGCGGGGGCACAGATACGCAGTATTTT,CASSESSGGTDTQYF
.,TRBV25-1,.,TRBJ2-5,TGTGCCAGCAGCGGGAGAGAGAGAGAGACCCAGTACTTC,CASSGRERETQYF
.,TRBV25-1,TRBD1,TRBJ2-1,TGTGCCAGCAGTGAGGGACAGGGTTACAATGAGCAGTTCTTC,CASSEGQGYNEQFF
.,TRBV9,TRBD1,TRBJ1-3,TGTGCCAGCAGCGCCCGGGACAGGGGAAACACCATATATTTT,CASSARDRGNTIYF
.,TRBV30,.,TRBJ1-2,TGTGCCTGGAGTGTAGAGAGGGAATATGGCTACACCTTC,CAWSVEREYGYTF
once,TRBV5-4,TRBD2,TRBJ2-5,TGTGCCAGCAGCTTGGAGGGGACTAGAATGAGAGAGACCCAGTACTTC,CASSLEGTRMRETQYF
once,TRBV7-7,.,TRBJ2-2,TGTGCCAGCAGCTTAGGGCAGGGGATCGACGGGGAGCTGTTTTTT,CASSLGQGIDGELFF
once,TRBV11-3,.,TRBJ2-7,TGTGCCAGCAGCCCCGGCCTACCCTACGAGCAGTACTTC,CASSPGLPYEQYF
.,TRBV9,TRBD2,TRBJ2-5,TGTGCCAGCAGCGTAGGGATAGCGGGGGGGCTGGAGACCCAGTACTTC,CASSVGIAGGLETQYF
.,TRBV25-1,TRBD1,TRBJ1-1,TGTGCCAGCAGGGACAGGGAAGCTTTCTTT,CASRDREAFF
.,TRBV6-5,.,TRBJ2-7,TGTGCCAGCAGTTACGGACTCGGCTACGAGCAGTACTTC,CASSYGLGYEQYF
.,TRBV7-9,.,TRBJ2-2,TGTGCCAGCAGCTTAGATGGGGGGCGCACCGGGGAGCTGTTTTTT,CASSLDGGRTGELFF
few,TRBV4-3,.,TRBJ1-2,TGCGCCAGCAGCCAAGAATTTCGAAACTATGGCTACACCTTC,CASSQEFRNYGYTF
.,TRBV25-1,TRBD2,TRBJ2-7,TGTGCCAGCACTAGCGGGGACTCCTACGAGCAGTACTTC,CASTSGDSYEQYF
few,TRBV15,TRBD1,TRBJ2-7,TGTGCCACGGGGGACAGGGTCTGGGGTGAGCAGTACTTC,CATGDRVWGEQYF
.,TRBV10-3,.,TRBJ2-4,TGTGCCACCGGGACAGCCAAAAACATTCAGTACTTC,CATGTAKNIQYF
.,TRBV6-1,.,TRBJ2-2,TGTGCCAGCAGTGAAGTGAAGGGGGGCACCGGGGAGCTGTTTTTT,CASSEVKGGTGELFF
.,TRBV4-1,TRBD2,TRBJ2-3,TGCGCCAGCAGCCAAGGGACTAGCGGGAGGGATACGCAGTATTTT,CASSQGTSGRDTQYF
.,TRBV25-1,.,TRBJ1-1,TGTGCCAGCAGTGAATTACAAATGAACACTGAAGCTTTCTTT,CASSELQMNTEAFF
.,TRBV5-4,TRBD1,TRBJ2-7,TGTGCCAGCAGCAGACAGGGGTACGAGCAGTACTTC,CASSRQGYEQYF
.,TRBV9,TRBD2,TRBJ2-4,TGTGGCAGCAGCCCAATAGCGGGAGGCGGGAACATTCAGTACTTC,CGSSPIAGGGNIQYF
.,TRBV27,TRBD1,TRBJ2-5,TGTGCCAGCAGTTGGGACAGGGGGCAAGAGACCCAGTACTTC,CASSWDRGQETQYF
.,TRBV5-6,.,TRBJ1-1,TGTGCCAGCAGCTTCGACTTACCTAACACTGAAGCTTTCTTT,CASSFDLPNTEAFF
.,TRBV5-5,.,TRBJ2-7,TGTGCCAGCAGCTTACTAGGGGGGGACTACGAGCAGTACTTC,CASSLLGGDYEQYF
.,TRBV25-1,TRBD2,TRBJ2-5,TGTGCCAGCAGTGGACTAGCGGGGGGGCAAGAGACCCAGTACTTC,CASSGLAGGQETQYF
once,TRBV30,.,TRBJ1-6,TGTGCCTGGAGATGGGCTCGCTCCTATAATTCACCCCTCCACTTT,CAWRWARSYNSPLHF
.,TRBV7-8,TRBD2,TRBJ2-2,TGTGCCAGCAGCTCGGGGGGACTAGCGATACCGAACACCGGGGAGCTGTTTTTT,CASSSGGLAIPNTGELFF
.,TRBV6-5,.,TRBJ1-2,TGTGCCAGCAGACCACAGGGTCTCTATGGCTACACCTTC,CASRPQGLYGYTF
.,TRBV29-1,.,TRBJ1-3,TGCAGCGTTGACAGGGGTGGAAACACCATATATTTT,CSVDRGGNTIYF
.,TRBV23-1,TRBD2,TRBJ2-7,TGCGCCAGCAGTCAATCGGGACTAGCGGCCTACGAGCAGTACTTC,CASSQSGLAAYEQYF
.,TRBV29-1,.,TRBJ1-3,TGCAGCGTTGGACACTCTGGAAACACCATATATTTT,CSVGHSGNTIYF
.,TRBV10-1,.,TRBJ1-6,TGCGCCAGCTACCGTGCTGCAGGGAATAATTCACCCCTCCACTTT,CASYRAAGNNSPLHF
.,TRBV25-1,TRBD1,TRBJ2-4,TGTGCCAGCAGTGAGCCCCGGACAGGGGACAAAAACATTCAGTACTTC,CASSEPRTGDKNIQYF
.,TRBV11-3,.,TRBJ2-1,TGTGCCAGCAGCTTAGCGGGGGATTGGAATGAGCAGTTCTTC,CASSLAGDWNEQFF
few,TRBV6-6,TRBD1,TRBJ1-1,TGTGCCAGCAGTTATTCGACAGGGGGCGGGAGCACTGAAGCTTTCTTT,CASSYSTGGGSTEAFF
.,TRBV20-1,.,TRBJ2-7,TGCAGTGCTAGCAGGGGCGAGCAGTACTTC,CSASRGEQYF
.,TRBV7-9,.,TRBJ2-3,TGTGCCAGCAGCTTTGAAACAGATACGCAGTATTTT,CASSFETDTQYF
few,TRBV6-1,TRBD2,TRBJ2-7,TGTGCCAGCAGTGAAGGTCTAGCGGGAGTATACGAGCAGTACTTC,CASSEGLAGVYEQYF
.,TRBV25-1,TRBD1,TRBJ2-7,TGTGCCAGCAGTGACGGGACAGGCTACGAGCAGTACTTC,CASSDGTGYEQYF
.,TRBV20-1,.,TRBJ2-7,TGCAGTGCTCGGGACACCTACGAGCAGTACTTC,CSARDTYEQYF
once,TRBV5-1,TRBD2,TRBJ2-7,TGCGCCAGCAGCTTGGACTCCTTAGCGGGAGGGCGCGACGAGCAGTACTTC,CASSLDSLAGGRDEQYF
.,TRBV19,TRBD1,TRBJ2-1,TGTGCCAGTAGTGTATCGAGTTTGGGACAGGGCCATGAGCAGTTCTTC,CASSVSSLGQGHEQFF
once,TRBV5-1,TRBD2,TRBJ2-3,TGCGCCAGCAGCTTGGGGGGAGGGACCACAGATACGCAGTATTTT,CASSLGGGTTDTQYF